This is a list of T cell receptor beta chains from one sample in a study of cytomegalovirus exposure and HLA in healthy donors. This table comes from immunoSEQ multiplex PCR, and its TCRdb copy is limited to in-frame clones, with some not included. The data contain about 82,000 clones, around 73% of them singletons. The sample was PBMCs. The receptors here all came from a man aged 50 to 60 in good health and CMV-seronegative. Both conserved end residues are part of each CDR3. A D gene is named only where the DNA matches it firmly. Only some rows state a clone size, as once, few, many or a class for expanded clones.

TRBV7-6,TRBJ2-1,.,.,TGTGCCAGCAGTTTAACAGGTAGCTCCTACAATGAGCAGTTCTTC,CASSLTGSSYNEQFF
TRBV7-2,TRBJ2-1,.,TRBD2,TGTGCCAGCAGCTTAGAACTAGCGGGGGGGCGGGAGCAGTTCTTC,CASSLELAGGREQFF
TRBV11-3,TRBJ2-1,.,TRBD2,TGTGCCAGCAGCTTAGGGTCTAGCGGGGGGGGCAATGAGCAGTTCTTC,CASSLGSSGGGNEQFF
TRBV7-9,TRBJ1-2,once,TRBD1,TGTGCCAGCAGCTTACCCCAGGGGGCCTATGGCTACACCTTC,CASSLPQGAYGYTF
TRBV10-2,TRBJ2-2,.,.,TGCGCCAGCAGCGGACAAAGGGAGGCCGGGGAGCTGTTTTTT,CASSGQREAGELFF
TRBV6-1,TRBJ1-6,once,TRBD1,TGTGCCAGCAGTGCCCCCCACGGACAGGGGAGTAATTCACCCCTCCACTTT,CASSAPHGQGSNSPLHF
TRBV14,TRBJ1-2,.,TRBD1,TGTGCCAGCAGCCAAGTCCGGGACAGCAGTAACTATGGCTACACCTTC,CASSQVRDSSNYGYTF
TRBV4-1,TRBJ1-5,.,.,TGCGCCAGCAGCCAAGAGGGGGGTCAGCCCCAGCATTTT,CASSQEGGQPQHF
TRBV25-1,TRBJ2-7,.,.,TGTGCCAGCAGTGACCCTCGCAGGGGCATCACCTACGAGCAGTACTTC,CASSDPRRGITYEQYF
TRBV19,TRBJ1-2,.,TRBD1,TGTGCCAGTACCCTCTGGACAGGACAGGCCTATGGCTACACCTTC,CASTLWTGQAYGYTF